The present entry profiles one T cell receptor beta chain with its context. What it binds is unknown. This sample is drawn from a study of cytomegalovirus exposure and HLA in healthy donors. Study outcomes and limitations: In terms of immune exposure information, only CMV serostatus was available.

Per germline, CDR1 LGHNA and CDR2 YNFKEQ. V dropped 4 bases and J dropped 5; count of bases not matched to a gene: 8. The length of the CDR3 is 15 residues. PCR involved 60 Vbeta and 13 Jbeta primers. The assay was immunoSEQ multiplex PCR, and TCRdb's table has in-frame clones only and misses some. The sample holds 150,000 or so clones, roughly 79% seen once. This receptor was identified in a woman aged 45-65 years in good health and CMV-seropositive. Sequenced: PBMCs. The chain carries TRBV4-2 and TRBJ2-1, with 7 bases aligning to TRBD1. The CDR3 nucleotides read TGTGCCAGCAGCCTGTCCGGGACAGTCAACAATGAGCAGTTCTTC. Protein product: CASSLSGTVNNEQFF.